A selection of T cell receptor beta chains follows, all from one sample in a study of Ad26.COV2.S vaccination and SARS-CoV-2 variants. The data were produced by immunoSEQ multiplex PCR, yet TCRdb's version contains in-frame clones alone and is incomplete. The repertoire includes about 400,000 clones, 70% to 90% of them detected once, and 1.5% to 2% sits in the top ten. The sequencing here drew on peripheral blood, taken in a trial of Ad26.COV2.S vaccine versus placebo. These receptors were obtained from a person between 18 and 59 years old who received the Ad26.COV2.S COVID-19 vaccine or a placebo. Each CDR3 is given with its conserved first and last residue. Fields, in order: J gene, D gene, clone size, V gene, CDR3 DNA, CDR3 protein. D genes are given only for firm matches. Clone size, where shown, is once, few, many, or a class for clones that have expanded.

>TRBJ2-7|-|-|TRBV10-2
TGCGCCAGCAGTGCCAGTTCCTACGAGCAGTACTTC
CASSASSYEQYF
>TRBJ2-3|-|-|TRBV7-9
TGTGCCAGCAGCCCCCATGCAGATACGCAGTATTTT
CASSPHADTQYF
>TRBJ1-1|-|-|TRBV11-3
TGTGCCAGCAGCTTGAGCAGGGAAACTGAAGCTTTCTTT
CASSLSRETEAFF
>TRBJ2-7|TRBD1|-|TRBV7-6
TGTGCCAGCAGCCCCCGGGACAGCTTCCCCTACGAGCAGTACTTC
CASSPRDSFPYEQYF
>TRBJ2-2|TRBD1|few|TRBV11-3
TGTGCCAGCGCCAAAGAGACAGGGTTCCCCACCGGGGAGCTGTTTTTT
CASAKETGFPTGELFF
>TRBJ1-2|-|few|TRBV28
TGTGCCAGCAGTTTCCGGGGGATTTGGGGCTACACCTTC
CASSFRGIWGYTF
>TRBJ2-7|TRBD2|-|TRBV30
TGTGCCTGGAGTTTCCTAGCGGGCAGCTACGAGCAGTACTTC
CAWSFLAGSYEQYF
>TRBJ2-3|-|-|TRBV5-4
TGTGCCAGCAGACTGACTGGGGCAAGGACAGATACGCAGTATTTT
CASRLTGARTDTQYF
>TRBJ2-7|-|-|TRBV28
TGTGCCAGCAGTATCGCTTACGAGCAGTACTTC
CASSIAYEQYF
>TRBJ2-3|-|few|TRBV10-3
TGTGCCATCAGTACGGGACTCACAGATACGCAGTATTTT
CAISTGLTDTQYF
>TRBJ1-3|-|-|TRBV16
TGTGCCAGCAGCCAATCGCGGGGAAACACCATATATTTT
CASSQSRGNTIYF
>TRBJ2-4|-|-|TRBV4-1
TGCGCCAGCAGCCGTTTGGGACTAGCCAAAAACATTCAGTACTTC
CASSRLGLAKNIQYF
>TRBJ2-7|TRBD1|few|TRBV19
TGTGCCAGTTTAACGGGACAGGGATACGAGCAGTACTTC
CASLTGQGYEQYF
>TRBJ2-7|TRBD2|-|TRBV4-2
TGTGCCAGCAGCCAAGAAACTAGCGGGAGAGGAGGCAAGCAGTACTTC
CASSQETSGRGGKQYF
>TRBJ2-1|TRBD1|-|TRBV7-9
TGTGCCAGCAGCCTACAGGGGGCCTACAATGAGCAGTTCTTC
CASSLQGAYNEQFF
>TRBJ2-1|-|-|TRBV2
TGTGCCAGCAGTCCCGCCCCTACTTCCTACAATGAGCAGTTCTTC
CASSPAPTSYNEQFF
>TRBJ1-2|-|-|TRBV5-1
TGCGCCAGCAGTCCATCGCCAGGGACTCTGGGCTACACCTTC
CASSPSPGTLGYTF
>TRBJ2-1|-|-|TRBV28
TGTGCCAGCAGTTGGAGGAACTCCTACAATGAGCAGTTCTTC
CASSWRNSYNEQFF
>TRBJ1-5|-|-|TRBV27
TGTGCCAGCAGTCCCCGTAGGCGGCCCCAGCATTTT
CASSPRRRPQHF
>TRBJ1-3|TRBD1|-|TRBV6-5
TGTGCCAGCAACCAGGGACAGGGCTCTGGAAACACCATATATTTT
CASNQGQGSGNTIYF
>TRBJ1-5|-|-|TRBV19
TGTGCCAGTGAGGGAGCCTTGGGGCATAGCAATCAGCCCCAGCATTTT
CASEGALGHSNQPQHF
>TRBJ2-1|-|-|TRBV5-1
TGCGCCAGCAGCTTGGAATCGAGGTACAATGAGCAGTTCTTC
CASSLESRYNEQFF
>TRBJ2-3|-|-|TRBV6-5
TGTGCCAGCAGTTTAACTAGCTTCAGCACAGATACGCAGTATTTT
CASSLTSFSTDTQYF
>TRBJ1-4|-|-|TRBV5-1
TGCGCCAGCAGCTTCGGCGGGGCAACTAATGAAAAACTGTTTTTT
CASSFGGATNEKLFF
>TRBJ1-4|TRBD1|once|TRBV6-1
TGTGCCAGCAGTGAGGGAGGGACAGGCGGACATGAAAAACTGTTTTTT
CASSEGGTGGHEKLFF
>TRBJ2-3|-|-|TRBV24-1
TGTGCCACCAGTGATGAACCGGGTGGGGAAGATACGCAGTATTTT
CATSDEPGGEDTQYF
>TRBJ2-7|-|-|TRBV11-2
TGTGCCAGCAGCTTTGACAGCTACGAGCAGTACTTC
CASSFDSYEQYF
>TRBJ2-1|TRBD2|-|TRBV7-3
TGTGCCAGCAGCTTAACGCCCCGGACTAGCGTATACAATGAGCAGTTCTTC
CASSLTPRTSVYNEQFF
>TRBJ2-2|TRBD2|-|TRBV4-1
TGCGCCAGCAGCCAGGTACTAGCGGGAGTTCCCGGGGAGCTGTTTTTT
CASSQVLAGVPGELFF
>TRBJ1-4|-|-|TRBV7-2
TGTGCCAGCAGCTACGGACGCGCGGAAAAACTGTTTTTT
CASSYGRAEKLFF
>TRBJ1-2|TRBD1|-|TRBV12-3/TRBV12-4
TGTGCCAGCACCCGGGGACAGTCCTATGGCTACACCTTC
CASTRGQSYGYTF